These 13 T cell receptor beta chains came from one sample sequenced in a study of T cell responses to AZD1222 COVID-19 vaccine. Profiling relied on immunoSEQ multiplex PCR, and the TCRdb table lists in-frame clones only, not all of them. The profile shows 150,000 to 200,000 clones, around 91% of them singletons. The sample was peripheral blood, taken 28 days after the second AZD1222 dose. These receptors all come from an adult who received the AZD1222 COVID-19 vaccine.

The J gene is TRBJ1-6, the V gene TRBV25-1; D unresolved. Germline loops: CDR1 MGHDK, CDR2 SYGVNS. The germline V and J ends were trimmed by 5 bases and 1 base, with 9 bases remaining between them. The CDR3 runs 15 residues. CDR3 loop: CASSPGGSYNSPLHF. In DNA form, the CDR3 reads TGTGCCAGCAGTCCGGGTGGTTCCTATAATTCACCCCTCCACTTT. Full variable domain (outside the CDR3, taken from reference TRBV25-1 and TRBJ1-6): EADIYQTPRYLVIGTGKKITLECSQTMGHDKMYWYQQDPGMELHLIHYSYGVNSTEKGDLSSESTVSRIRTEHFPLTLESARPSHTSQYLCASSPGGSYNSPLHFGNGTRLTVT.

As to this clone: Relative to the germline gene, one junction end is altered; a read error may explain this. The rearrangement uses TRBV7-2 and TRBJ1-5, with a weak D call TRBD1 (6 bases). The CDR3 runs to 14 residues. The V gene's germline CDR1 is SGHTA and CDR2 FQGNSA. The CDR3 here is CASSSGGGNQPQHF. The CDR3 nucleotides are TGTGCCAGCAGCAGTGGGGGGGGCAACCAGCCCCAGCATTTT.

The chain uses TRBV4-1 and TRBJ1-3, with 7 positions matching TRBD1. The germline CDR1 and CDR2 sequences are MGHRA and YSYEKL. The CDR3 has 13 residues. Trimming at V came to 4 bases and at J to 8 bases, leaving 5 bases not matched to a gene. CDR3 sequence (DNA): TGCGCCAGCAGCCCTACAGGGGTTTACACCATATATTTT. Residues: CASSPTGVYTIYF.

The genes are TRBV12-1 and TRBJ2-7. TRBV12-1 corresponds to a pseudogene. The CDR3 has 17 amino acids. CDR3 coding DNA: TGTGCCAGCAGCATCCTCGGAGGGGGGCCAAACTCCTACGAGCAGTACTTC. This sequence encodes CASSILGGGPNSYEQYF.

The CDR3 spells CASSYAKVSGNTIYF. CDR3 coding DNA: TGTGCCAGCAGTTACGCGAAGGTTTCAGGAAACACCATATATTTT. The chain recombines TRBV6-5 with TRBJ1-3; D remains ambiguous. Deletions cut 2 bases from V and 4 bases from J, with 12 bases between. Germline V gene lookup returns CDR1 MNHEY and CDR2 SVGAGI. The CDR3 contains 15 residues.

The CDR3 DNA reads as TGTGCCAGCAGTTCCCCCACTACTAGAAACTATGGCTACACCTTC. Protein sequence: CASSSPTTRNYGYTF. The gene calls are TRBV28 and TRBJ1-2; D is unclear. The germline V gene has CDR1 MDHEN and CDR2 SYDVKM. This CDR3 contains 15 residues. Deletions cut 4 bases from V and 2 bases from J, with 14 bases between.

The rearrangement links TRBV19 to TRBJ2-7; D call uncertain. The CDR3 is 15 amino acids. Germline CDR1 and CDR2: LNHDA and SQIVND (reference sequence). Between the trimmed V and J ends, which lost 7 bases and 0 bases, there was a span of 16 bases. CDR3 bases: TGTGCCAGTAATCCGGACGGATACAACTCCTACGAGCAGTACTTC. This gives the protein CASNPDGYNSYEQYF.

The chain links TRBV24-1 to TRBJ2-7; D gene uncertain. Germline V gene lookup returns CDR1 KGHDR and CDR2 SFDVKD. Trimming stripped 6 bases from V and 3 bases from J, with 5 bases between. This CDR3 has 11 amino acids. DNA of the CDR3: TGTGCCACCAGTCCAATCTACGAGCAGTACTTC. Residues: CATSPIYEQYF.

The chain carries TRBV4-2 and TRBJ1-5, with D hard to call. The CDR3 contains 16 residues. Trimming stripped 0 bases from V and 2 bases from J, with 11 bases between. Germline V lookup: CDR1 LGHNA, CDR2 YNFKEQ. DNA of the CDR3: TGTGCCAGCAGCCAAGATTATCTCGGTGGCAATCAGCCCCAGCATTTT. It yields the protein CASSQDYLGGNQPQHF.

This clone was observed a handful of times. CDR3 amino acids: CASSESGAQHF. The CDR3 coding sequence is TGTGCCAGCAGTGAATCGGGCGCCCAGCATTTT. J is TRBJ1-5 and V is TRBV2; D unresolved. CDR3 length: 11 residues. Trimming stripped 2 bases from V and 11 bases from J, with 7 bases between. Germline CDR1 SNHLY, CDR2 FYNNEI. Combining the CDR3 with reference TRBV2 and TRBJ1-5 gives the whole variable domain EPEVTQTPSHQVTQMGQEVILRCVPISNHLYFYWYRQILGQKVEFLVSFYNNEISEKSEIFDDQFSVERPDGSNFTLKIRSTKLEDSAMYFCASSESGAQHFGDGTRLSIL.

The chain has TRBV30 and TRBJ1-3; D perhaps matches TRBD1 (5 bases). Germline CDR1 reads GTSNPN; CDR2 reads SVGIG (reference sequence). V gave up 2 bases and J gave up 4 bases, with 15 bases separating them. The CDR3 totals 15 residues. The CDR3 loop is CAWSYGTGRGNTIYF. DNA of the CDR3: TGTGCCTGGAGTTACGGAACAGGCCGAGGAAACACCATATATTTT.

This sequence joins TRBV7-2 and TRBJ2-2, with a tentative D call TRBD1 (6 bases). The CDR3 length is 14 residues. The ends were cut back, 5 bases at V and 5 bases at J, with 12 bases in the middle. The germline CDR1 and CDR2 sequences are SGHTA and FQGNSA. CDR3 sequence reads: CASSPLTGTGELFF. In DNA form, the CDR3 reads TGTGCCAGCAGCCCCCTTACAGGGACCGGGGAGCTGTTTTTT.

The chain joins TRBV7-9 to TRBJ1-5, with D possibly TRBD1 on 6 matching bases. The CDR3 covers 15 residues. Trimming stripped 4 bases from V and 7 bases from J, with 17 bases between. Germline CDR1 is SEHNR and CDR2 is FQNEAQ (reference sequence). Here the CDR3 DNA reads TGTGCCAGCAGCTCGGAGAACAGGGCTGGGCAGCCCCAGCATTTT. This codes for CASSSENRAGQPQHF.